This TCR beta chain emerged from a study of cytomegalovirus exposure and HLA in healthy donors. Study summary: Roughly 180 million T cells yielded more than 90 million unique TCR beta sequences, as an earlier analysis found. Early released data had roughly 81 million unique TCRs, all coming from HLA-typed donors.

PCR was performed using 60 Vbeta and 13 Jbeta primers. Only in-frame clones appear in the TCRdb table, and some are missing; sequencing was by immunoSEQ multiplex PCR. The table has over 120,000 clones, approximately 80% seen once. V dropped 7 bases and J dropped 4; count of bases not matched to a gene: 9. The CDR3 is 15 amino acids. Germline V gives CDR1 MRHNA, CDR2 SNTAGT. The chain links TRBV6-4 to TRBJ1-2; 10 positions agree with TRBD1. Sequences were obtained from PBMCs. The sequence came from a man aged 25-45 years in good health and CMV-seropositive. CDR3 sequence (DNA): TGTGCCAGCAAGGGACAGGGGTCTCCTGGCTATGGCTACACCTTC. This codes for CASKGQGSPGYGYTF.